Described below is a single T cell receptor (beta chain) sequence and its context. Its target is unknown. The time point denotes: baseline pretreatment blood. Treatment reported: 15 Gy SBRT to primary tumor, nephrectomy 4 weeks later. After SBRT, blood was collected at 2 and 4 weeks, plus baseline. This CDR3 has 15 residues. CDR1 ENHRY and CDR2 SYGVKD come from the germline V gene. After removal of 5 bases from V and 9 bases from J, the junction contained 7 bases not matched to a gene. Some clones are missing from TCRdb's copy, which holds only in-frame ones; the method was immunoSEQ multiplex PCR. The sample includes more than 140,000 clones, 70% to 90% of them seen just once. The source of the sample is a study of radiation and T cells in renal cell carcinoma. Points from the study as a whole: From baseline, blood top tumor clonotypes peaked at 2 weeks post-radiation.

The receptor was derived from a woman aged 45-59 years with renal cell carcinoma. Material: blood, obtained from a patient whose treatment included radiotherapy and nephrectomy. V and J are TRBV10-3 and TRBJ2-6, with TRBD1 matching 10 bases. As DNA, the CDR3 is TGTGCCATCAGTACGGGACAGGGGATTGTCAACGTCCTGACTTTC. Translation: CAISTGQGIVNVLTF.